This T cell receptor (beta chain) emerged from a study of T cells in Graves' hyperthyroidism and ophthalmopathy. Remarks on this clonotype: Antigen unknown.

RNA transcripts gave rise to amplified TCR beta CDR3 regions. HTBI primers were the set used in a first-round RT-PCR of the TCR CDR3. TCRdb analysed the multiplex PCR reads with MiXCR anew, one entry per CDR3 protein. Of about 200,000 distinct CDR3 sequences in the sample, approximately 16% are singletons; the top ten hold more than 50%. Study-wide results and limits: Most expanded thyroid clonotypes above 0.001 recurred in blood.

The hyperthyroidism patients had all been newly diagnosed, and their disease duration was under 2 months. Their ages ranged from 18 to 65 years. The PBMCs were taken from less than 11 ml of fresh peripheral blood. The V and J ends lost 5 bases and 5 bases, in that order; junction bases with no gene match: 8. The length of the CDR3 is 17 residues. The germline V gene has CDR1 SEHNR and CDR2 FQNEAQ (reference sequence). The chain uses TRBV7-9 and TRBJ2-5; 16 bases map to TRBD2. Sequenced: blood. This TCR derives from a woman aged 50 to 65 with Graves' hyperthyroidism. CDR3 coding DNA: TGTGCCAGCAGCCAAGGGACTAGCGGGAGGGCCCGGGAGACCCAGTACTTC. Protein: CASSQGTSGRARETQYF. Variable domain in full (rest from reference TRBV7-9 and TRBJ2-5): DTGVSQNPRHKITKRGQNVTFRCDPISEHNRLYWYRQTLGQGPEFLTYFQNEAQLEKSRLLSDRFSAERPKGSFSTLEIQRTEQGDSAMYLCASSQGTSGRARETQYFGPGTRLLVL.